This entry lists 25 T cell receptor beta chains sequenced from one sample in a study of blood T cells in healthy people across ages. Alongside a J-beta primer mix, a sample-barcoded 5' primer served in a second PCR lasting 7 to 11 cycles. TCRdb reanalysed the 5' RACE reads using MiXCR and keeps one entry per CDR3 protein. The sample holds some 1.5 million distinct CDR3 sequences, around 40% seen once. The sequenced sample was blood. These receptors came from a woman between 18 and 30 years old in good health.

The chain is built from TRBV28 and TRBJ2-6; 8 bases line up with TRBD2. V gave up 7 bases and J gave up 0 bases; unmatched junction bases: 5. Germline CDR1 and CDR2: MDHEN and SYDVKM. There are 16 residues in the CDR3. CDR3 loop: CASTFAGGSGANVLTF. The CDR3 nucleotides are TGTGCCAGCACTTTTGCGGGGGGCTCTGGGGCCAACGTCCTGACTTTC.

The chain uses TRBV6-5 and TRBJ2-5, with 10 bases that match TRBD2. The CDR3 is 16 residues long. Germline V gene sequence: CDR1 MNHEY, CDR2 SVGAGI. J gave up 5 bases and V 0 bases, and 6 bases lay outside the gene matches. The CDR3 protein is CASSYSNLAGEETQYF. The DNA for the CDR3 is TGTGCCAGCAGTTACTCGAACCTAGCGGGGGAGGAGACCCAGTACTTC.

This sequence joins TRBV20-1 and TRBJ1-5; D is possibly TRBD1 (6 bases). V shed 5 bases and J shed 3 bases, with 11 bases lying between them. CDR1 and CDR2 from the germline V gene are DFQATT and SNEGSKA (reference sequence). This CDR3 comprises 13 residues. In nucleotides, the CDR3 is TGCAGTGCTCACAGGGATGTCAATCAGCCCCAGCATTTT. The encoded protein is CSAHRDVNQPQHF.

About this clonotype itself: Compared with germline, one end of the junction differs, possibly owing to a read error. The chain combines TRBV7-3 with TRBJ2-2; 7 nucleotides agree with TRBD1. Germline CDR1 is SGHTA and CDR2 is FQGTGA. The CDR3 covers 14 residues. The CDR3 DNA is TGTGCCAGCAGCCTAACAGGGGACCCCGGGGAGCTGTTTTTT. Protein product: CASSLTGDPGELFF.

The gene calls are TRBV11-2 and TRBJ2-5, with 8 bases aligning to TRBD2. J gave up 11 bases and V 4 bases, and 24 bases lay outside the gene matches. This CDR3 region has 18 residues. From germline, CDR1 is SGHAT and CDR2 FQNNGV. The DNA of the CDR3 is TGTGCCAGCAGCTCACTTCGGGGCGGGAGGTTCTCCTACAATGAGCAGTACTTC. Its protein product is CASSSLRGGRFSYNEQYF. The whole variable domain, remainder taken from reference TRBV11-2 and TRBJ2-5, is EAGVAQSPRYKIIEKRQSVAFWCNPISGHATLYWYQQILGQGPKLLIQFQNNGVVDDSQLPKDRFSAERLKGVDSTLKIQPAKLEDSAVYLCASSSLRGGRFSYNEQYFGPGTRLLVL.

This clonotype occurred a few times. The V call is TRBV7-2, the J call TRBJ2-1, with D unresolved. Per germline, CDR1 SGHTA and CDR2 FQGNSA. CDR3 length equals 14 residues. V gave up 0 bases and J gave up 8 bases, with 11 bases separating them. CDR3 DNA: TGTGCCAGCAGCTTAGCCCTGACTCGAGATGAGCAGTTCTTC. It encodes CASSLALTRDEQFF.

V and J are TRBV27 and TRBJ2-5; TRBD1 might be the D (5 bases). CDR1 is MNHEY, CDR2 SMNVEV, per germline (reference sequence). The V end lost 2 bases, the J end lost 13 bases, and 17 bases lay between the germline ends. CDR3 size: 13 residues. The CDR3 here is CASSLGQGYERYF. As DNA, the CDR3 is TGTGCCAGCAGTTTAGGGCAGGGATACGAGCGGTACTTC.

This clonotype was seen repeatedly, ten times or more. J is TRBJ2-3 and V is TRBV4-1, with D unclear. Trimming removed 1 base at V and 4 bases at J, with 9 bases between. Germline CDR1 is MGHRA and CDR2 is YSYEKL. The CDR3 is 14 amino acids. As DNA, the CDR3 is TGCGCCAGCAGCCAAGGGAAAGATTCAGATACGCAGTATTTT. Its translation is CASSQGKDSDTQYF.

The genes are TRBV7-3 and TRBJ2-3; D gene unclear. Germline V gene sequence: CDR1 SGHTA, CDR2 FQGTGA. Between the trimmed V and J ends, which lost 3 bases and 1 base, there was a span of 11 bases. The CDR3 spans 15 residues. The CDR3: CASSFRGLGTDTQYF. The CDR3 bases are TGTGCCAGCAGCTTCCGCGGTCTTGGCACAGATACGCAGTATTTT. The variable domain in full, completed from reference TRBV7-3 and TRBJ2-3, reads GAGVSQTPSNKVTEKGKYVELRCDPISGHTALYWYRQSLGQGPEFLIYFQGTGAADDSGLPNDRFFAVRPEGSVSTLKIQRTERGDSAVYLCASSFRGLGTDTQYFGPGTRLTVL.

This clonotype occurred a few times. This sequence joins TRBV6-1 and TRBJ1-2; possibly TRBD1 for D (5 bases). V was cut by 5 bases and J by 1 base, with 23 bases left in between. Germline CDR1 MNHNS, CDR2 SASEGT. This CDR3 spans 18 amino acids. CDR3 in DNA: TGTGCCAGCAGTCCGAACCCGGGGCAGGTAGTCTATAACTATGGCTACACCTTC. Translating gives CASSPNPGQVVYNYGYTF.

The gene calls are TRBV5-1 and TRBJ1-4, with TRBD1 as a possible D gene (6 bases). CDR1 and CDR2 (germline): SGHRS, YFSETQ. With 4 bases removed from V and 5 bases from J, the gap between germline ends came to 18 bases. The CDR3 is 16 residues long. CDR3 amino acids: CASSRGITGKNEKLFF. The CDR3 region has the DNA TGCGCCAGCAGCCGAGGAATAACAGGGAAGAATGAAAAACTGTTTTTT. Full variable domain (rest looked up from reference TRBV5-1 and TRBJ1-4): KAGVTQTPRYLIKTRGQQVTLSCSPISGHRSVSWYQQTPGQGLQFLFEYFSETQRNKGNFPGRFSGRQFSNSRSEMNVSTLELGDSALYLCASSRGITGKNEKLFFGSGTQLSVL.

CDR3 residues: CASWDGVSGPQYF. CDR3 DNA: TGTGCCAGCTGGGACGGGGTTTCGGGGCCGCAGTATTTT. V is TRBV6-2 or TRBV6-3 and J is TRBJ2-3; the D call may be TRBD1 or TRBD2 (5 bases each). The CDR3 contains 13 residues. V dropped 8 bases and J dropped 10 bases, with 19 bases sitting between them. From germline, CDR1 is MNHEY and CDR2 SVGEGT.

On this clonotype itself: Mismatch with germline at one junction end may stem from a read error. The chain joins TRBV7-9 to TRBJ2-5; D is unresolved. With the DNA end fitting TRBJ2-7 better, the J assignment may be wrong. Germline loops: CDR1 SEHNR, CDR2 FQNEAQ (reference sequence). This CDR3 is built from 12 residues. This CDR3 reads CPSSFTTYEQYF. The CDR3 DNA reads TGTCCCAGCAGCTTTACGACCTACGAGCAGTACTTC.

CDR3: CSVEPGSSTEAFF. As DNA, the CDR3 is TGCAGCGTTGAACCCGGGAGTTCCACTGAAGCTTTCTTT. The chain uses TRBV29-1 and TRBJ1-1; D remains unclear. CDR1 is SQVTM, CDR2 ANQGSEA, per germline. The CDR3 covers 13 residues. Trimming removed 2 bases from V and 4 bases from J, with 11 bases in between.

This clonotype was seen a few times. The rearrangement uses TRBV24-1 and TRBJ2-1, with D hard to call. Germline values: CDR1 KGHDR, CDR2 SFDVKD. Trimming removed 4 bases at V and 8 bases at J, with 17 bases between. The CDR3 has 15 residues. CDR3 residues: CATSDPRTLGHEQFF. The DNA for the CDR3 is TGTGCCACCAGTGACCCGAGGACCCTAGGTCATGAGCAGTTCTTC.

The chain links TRBV7-9 to TRBJ2-3; D might be TRBD1 (5 bases). The CDR3 has 15 amino acids. Germline CDR1 SEHNR, CDR2 FQNEAQ (reference sequence). Trimming left V 4 bases short and J 4 bases short, with 15 bases between. CDR3 sequence (DNA): TGTGCCAGCAGCTCCTCCTGGGGCAGAGCAGATACGCAGTATTTT. Translated, it gives CASSSSWGRADTQYF.

The genes are TRBV27 and TRBJ1-2, with D unresolved. Germline V gene lookup returns CDR1 MNHEY and CDR2 SMNVEV (reference sequence). This CDR3 is 14 amino acids long. Trimming shortened V by 2 bases and J by 10 bases, and 17 bases separated the two germline ends. CDR3 residues: CASSLGLGSADYTF. The CDR3 DNA sequence: TGTGCCAGCAGTTTAGGGCTGGGATCTGCTGACTACACCTTC.

This clonotype was seen a handful of times. The rearrangement joins TRBV9 to TRBJ2-1, with D perhaps matching TRBD1 or TRBD2 (7 bases each). The ends were cut back, 6 bases at V and 2 bases at J, with 15 bases in the middle. CDR3 size: 15 residues. Germline values: CDR1 SGDLS, CDR2 YYNGEE. CDR3 sequence: CASTQGGATYNEQFF. The CDR3 DNA is TGTGCCAGCACTCAGGGGGGGGCAACCTACAATGAGCAGTTCTTC.

The chain joins TRBV9 to TRBJ2-1, with D perhaps matching TRBD2 (5 bases). Deletions cut 4 bases from V and 9 bases from J, with 23 bases between. Germline CDR1 reads SGDLS; CDR2 reads YYNGEE. The CDR3 is 16 amino acids. The CDR3 DNA reads as TGTGCCAGCAGCCCCCTACTAGTCCCTTCGGGGAGTGAGCAGTTCTTC. Translating gives CASSPLLVPSGSEQFF.

CDR3 in amino acids: CASSLGEGRGEQFF. CDR3 DNA: TGTGCCAGCAGCTTAGGGGAGGGGCGAGGAGAGCAGTTCTTC. The rearrangement links TRBV7-2 to TRBJ2-1; 7 bases match TRBD2. CDR1 SGHTA and CDR2 FQGNSA come from the germline V gene. The V gene end was trimmed by 1 base and the J gene end by 10 bases; junction bases not matched to a gene: 7. The CDR3 runs 14 residues. Combining the CDR3 with reference TRBV7-2 and TRBJ2-1 gives the whole variable domain GAGVSQSPSNKVTEKGKDVELRCDPISGHTALYWYRQSLGQGLEFLIYFQGNSAPDKSGLPSDRFSAERTGGSVSTLTIQRTQQEDSAVYLCASSLGEGRGEQFFGPGTRLTVL.

The CDR3 sequence: CASSLRQYFSYEQYF. CDR3 bases: TGTGCCAGCAGTTTACGTCAGTACTTCTCCTACGAGCAGTACTTC. The V call is TRBV28, the J call TRBJ2-7; D is undetermined. Germline assignment: CDR1 MDHEN and CDR2 SYDVKM. The ends were cut back, 2 bases at V and 0 bases at J, with 11 bases in the middle. There are 15 residues in the CDR3. Full variable domain (missing parts from reference TRBV28 and TRBJ2-7): DVKVTQSSRYLVKRTGEKVFLECVQDMDHENMFWYRQDPGLGLRLIYFSYDVKMKEKGDIPEGYSVSREKKERFSLILESASTNQTSMYLCASSLRQYFSYEQYFGPGTRLTVT.

This clonotype has a handful of counts. This sequence joins TRBV25-1 and TRBJ2-3; TRBD2 matches at 7 bases. CDR1 is MGHDK, CDR2 SYGVNS, per germline. This CDR3 is built from 15 residues. The J segment lost 3 bases and the V segment lost 1 base, leaving 4 bases of the junction unmatched. The CDR3, as DNA: TGTGCCAGCAGTGAATGGGGGGGGTTTACAGATACGCAGTATTTT. The encoded protein is CASSEWGGFTDTQYF.

The chain joins TRBV6-2 or TRBV6-3 to TRBJ2-3, with a possible D match to TRBD1 (6 bases). V shed 0 bases and J shed 2 bases, with 12 bases lying between them. The CDR3 is 16 amino acids. Germline assignment: CDR1 MNHEY and CDR2 SVGEGT. The CDR3 DNA sequence: TGTGCCAGCAGTTACTCCGACAGGACCCTCACAGATACGCAGTATTTT. Amino acid sequence: CASSYSDRTLTDTQYF.

This clonotype was detected only a few times. The chain has TRBV6-5 and TRBJ2-5; 7 bases align to TRBD1. Germline CDR1 and CDR2: MNHEY and SVGAGI. J lost 4 bases, V lost 5 bases, and 7 bases had no gene match. The CDR3 totals 14 residues. As DNA, the CDR3 is TGTGCCAGCAGTAACCCAGGGGGTGGAGAGACCCAGTACTTC. Its protein is CASSNPGGGETQYF.

This clonotype has a handful of counts. This chain connects TRBV10-3 to TRBJ2-7; 9 bases match TRBD1. Germline-derived CDR1 and CDR2 are ENHRY and SYGVKD. The CDR3 has 15 residues. With 9 bases clipped from V and 6 bases from J, the junction kept 15 bases outside the gene matches. The CDR3 reads CAIQMTLDRGIEQYF. In DNA, the CDR3 is TGTGCCATACAAATGACCCTCGACAGGGGGATCGAGCAGTACTTC.